Each of the 29 T cell receptor beta chains below was sequenced from the same sample in a study of T cells in Graves' hyperthyroidism and ophthalmopathy. TCR beta CDR3 regions were amplified from RNA. TCR CDR3 underwent first-round RT-PCR with the HTBI primer set. One entry per CDR3 protein, called by TCRdb with MiXCR from the multiplex PCR reads. Of under 650,000 distinct CDR3 sequences detected, roughly 15% appear once; the ten largest clones hold 3.8%. Material for sequencing was blood. The receptors here all came from a woman aged 25-40 years with Graves' hyperthyroidism.

This clonotype was observed a handful of times. V usage is TRBV20-1 and J usage is TRBJ2-7, with D possibly matching TRBD1 (6 bases). The V gene's germline CDR1 is DFQATT and CDR2 SNEGSKA (reference sequence). The ends were cut back, 5 bases at V and 0 bases at J, with 14 bases in the middle. This CDR3 is 14 amino acids long. Here the CDR3 reads CSAGRQDSSYEQYF. CDR3 DNA: TGCAGTGCTGGACGACAGGACAGCTCCTACGAGCAGTACTTC.

This clonotype was seen many times. The chain joins TRBV27 to TRBJ1-2, with D hard to call. The CDR3 sequence is 13 residues long. Germline CDR1 and CDR2: MNHEY and SMNVEV (reference sequence). Deletions cut 3 bases from V and 4 bases from J, with 9 bases between. CDR3 sequence (DNA): TGTGCCAGCAGTTTTTCAGCGAGCTATGGCTACACCTTC. It yields the protein CASSFSASYGYTF.

There are many counts of this clonotype. This chain uses TRBV7-2 with TRBJ2-1, with 12 bases that match TRBD2. V lost 0 bases, J lost 14 bases, and 5 bases stayed unmatched. Germline values: CDR1 SGHTA, CDR2 FQGNSA. This CDR3 has 14 amino acids. CDR3 sequence reads: CASSLAVLAGGEFF. The CDR3 DNA reads TGTGCCAGCAGCTTAGCCGTTCTAGCGGGAGGGGAGTTCTTC.

For the CDR3, the DNA is TGTGCCTGGAGGGGGGACAACGCTAATTCACCCCTCCACTTT. Protein sequence: CAWRGDNANSPLHF. The J gene is TRBJ1-6, the V gene TRBV30, with D tentatively TRBD1 (6 bases). V shed 3 bases and J shed 6 bases, with 12 bases lying between them. This CDR3 comprises 14 residues. Per germline, CDR1 GTSNPN and CDR2 SVGIG (reference sequence).

This clonotype came up a few times. This chain joins TRBV6-1 and TRBJ2-3; 10 nucleotides align to TRBD2. V lost 6 bases, J lost 3 bases, and 6 bases stayed unmatched. This CDR3 has 15 residues. CDR1 is MNHNS, CDR2 SASEGT, per germline. CDR3 DNA: TGTGCCAGCAGGAGTAGCGGGGGGCCTACAGATACGCAGTATTTT. It is translated as CASRSSGGPTDTQYF.

The rearrangement uses TRBV20-1 and TRBJ2-5; 13 bases line up with TRBD2. V was pared by 6 bases and J by 5 bases, with 9 bases of the junction left unmatched. The CDR3 has 15 residues. Germline lookup yields CDR1 DFQATT and CDR2 SNEGSKA (reference sequence). CDR3 region: CSAQGLAGDGETQYF. In DNA form, the CDR3 reads TGCAGTGCCCAAGGACTAGCGGGAGACGGGGAGACCCAGTACTTC.

This clonotype has at least ten counts. The chain carries TRBV7-9 and TRBJ1-5; 7 bases line up with TRBD1. With 4 bases clipped from V and 0 bases from J, the junction kept 12 bases outside the gene matches. CDR3 length equals 18 residues. CDR1 and CDR2 (germline): SEHNR, FQNEAQ (reference sequence). DNA for the CDR3: TGTGCCAGCAGCTCCGGGACAGCGCTAAATTATAGCAATCAGCCCCAGCATTTT. Protein product: CASSSGTALNYSNQPQHF. The full variable domain, in which reference TRBV7-9 and TRBJ1-5 provide the parts outside the CDR3, is DTGVSQNPRHKITKRGQNVTFRCDPISEHNRLYWYRQTLGQGPEFLTYFQNEAQLEKSRLLSDRFSAERPKGSFSTLEIQRTEQGDSAMYLCASSSGTALNYSNQPQHFGDGTRLSIL.

This clonotype was recorded at least ten times. The chain joins TRBV7-2 to TRBJ1-1; D gene unclear. CDR3 length: 14 amino acids. Trimming left V 1 base short and J 1 base short, with 7 bases between. Per germline, CDR1 SGHTA and CDR2 FQGNSA. The CDR3 region is CASSLGQWNTEAFF. CDR3 bases: TGTGCCAGCAGCTTAGGACAATGGAACACTGAAGCTTTCTTT. Looking up the rest from reference TRBV7-2 and TRBJ1-1 gives the full variable domain: GAGVSQSPSNKVTEKGKDVELRCDPISGHTALYWYRQSLGQGLEFLIYFQGNSAPDKSGLPSDRFSAERTGGSVSTLTIQRTQQEDSAVYLCASSLGQWNTEAFFGQGTRLTVV.

The V gene is TRBV7-2, the J gene TRBJ1-5, with TRBD1 as a possible D gene (6 bases). V lost 5 bases and J 3 bases, leaving 23 bases between the germline ends. Germline V gene sequence: CDR1 SGHTA, CDR2 FQGNSA. The CDR3 is 18 residues long. Here the CDR3 DNA reads TGTGCCAGCAGCGAGGGGGGCGTGGACAGAGGATTCAATCAGCCCCAGCATTTT. It codes for CASSEGGVDRGFNQPQHF.

Only a few counts were recorded for this clonotype. The rearrangement links TRBV10-3 to TRBJ1-2; D perhaps matches TRBD1 (5 bases). In germline, CDR1 is ENHRY, CDR2 SYGVKD. V was trimmed by 8 bases and J by 4 bases, leaving 14 bases between them. The CDR3 contains 13 residues. CDR3 in amino acids: CAIGLGASYGYTF. The CDR3 DNA follows: TGTGCCATCGGGTTAGGGGCCAGCTATGGCTACACCTTC.

The chain uses TRBV20-1 and TRBJ2-1; possibly TRBD1 or TRBD2 for D (5 bases each). With 5 bases removed from V and 0 bases from J, the gap between germline ends came to 14 bases. Germline loops: CDR1 DFQATT, CDR2 SNEGSKA (reference sequence). The CDR3 is made up of 15 amino acids. As DNA, the CDR3 is TGCAGTGCTGAGGGTGGGGGACGCTCCTACAATGAGCAGTTCTTC. Translation: CSAEGGGRSYNEQFF.

A few counts support this clonotype. This chain links TRBV30 with TRBJ2-1; D unresolved. The V gene lost 1 base and the J gene lost 9 bases, with 4 bases spanning the gap. The V gene's germline CDR1 is GTSNPN and CDR2 SVGIG (reference sequence). The CDR3 length is 10 residues. As DNA, the CDR3 is TGTGCCTGGAGTGGTAGTGAGCAGTTCTTC. Translation: CAWSGSEQFF. The full variable domain, its missing parts supplied by reference TRBV30 and TRBJ2-1, is SQTIHQWPATLVQPVGSPLSLECTVEGTSNPNLYWYRQAAGRGLQLLFYSVGIGQISSEVPQNLSASRPQDRQFILSSKKLLLSDSGFYLCAWSGSEQFFGPGTRLTVL.

This clonotype was detected ten times or more. The rearrangement joins TRBV28 to TRBJ2-5; 9 nucleotides line up with TRBD2. CDR1 and CDR2 (germline): MDHEN, SYDVKM. V was pared by 5 bases and J by 1 base, with 11 bases of the junction left unmatched. The CDR3 has 17 amino acids. DNA for the CDR3: TGTGCCAGCAGTATTCCCCGACTAGCGGTTATCCAAGAGACCCAGTACTTC. Translated: CASSIPRLAVIQETQYF. The full variable domain, with the rest looked up from reference TRBV28 and TRBJ2-5, is DVKVTQSSRYLVKRTGEKVFLECVQDMDHENMFWYRQDPGLGLRLIYFSYDVKMKEKGDIPEGYSVSREKKERFSLILESASTNQTSMYLCASSIPRLAVIQETQYFGPGTRLLVL.

V gene TRBV20-1 combines with J gene TRBJ1-5; a weak D match, TRBD1 (5 bases). Germline lookup yields CDR1 DFQATT and CDR2 SNEGSKA (reference sequence). Trimming left V 3 bases short and J 0 bases short, with 9 bases between. CDR3 length: 14 amino acids. The CDR3: CSASEGNSNQPQHF. Here the CDR3 DNA reads TGCAGTGCTAGCGAGGGGAATAGCAATCAGCCCCAGCATTTT.

This clonotype was found many times. The rearrangement links TRBV7-3 to TRBJ2-1, with TRBD2 matching over 7 bases. V dropped 2 bases and J dropped 8; count of bases not matched to a gene: 9. Germline CDR1 SGHTA, CDR2 FQGTGA. The CDR3 length is 15 residues. The CDR3: CASSLGNSGLYEQFF. The CDR3 coding sequence is TGTGCCAGCAGCTTAGGTAATAGCGGGCTCTATGAGCAGTTCTTC.

About this clonotype: Being one base from a much bigger clone, this may be a read error. The chain links TRBV2 to TRBJ2-7; no clear D gene. The CDR3 is 14 residues long. Germline V gives CDR1 SNHLY, CDR2 FYNNEI. V lost 5 bases and J lost 6, with 17 bases in between. The CDR3 here is CASSLGPQTCEQYF. The CDR3 DNA reads as TGTGCCAGCAGTTTGGGTCCGCAGACGTGCGAGCAGTACTTC.

This sequence joins TRBV4-1 and TRBJ1-5, with unresolved D. This CDR3 is 14 amino acids long. In germline, CDR1 is MGHRA, CDR2 YSYEKL. The V gene lost 3 bases and the J gene lost 3 bases, with 9 bases spanning the gap. Here the CDR3 reads CASSQEDPNQPQHF. The DNA of the CDR3 is TGCGCCAGCAGCCAGGAAGACCCCAATCAGCCCCAGCATTTT.

The V and J genes are TRBV20-1 and TRBJ1-5; 8 bases fit TRBD1. The V segment lost 5 bases and the J segment 3 bases; nucleotides outside the gene matches: 12. The CDR3 extends over 16 amino acids. CDR1 DFQATT and CDR2 SNEGSKA come from the germline V gene (reference sequence). CDR3 sequence: CSADGRYRGNNQPQHF. The CDR3 nucleotides are TGCAGTGCTGATGGGAGGTACAGGGGGAACAATCAGCCCCAGCATTTT.

This clonotype showed up many times. The chain links TRBV7-2 to TRBJ2-7; D call uncertain. Germline V gene lookup returns CDR1 SGHTA and CDR2 FQGNSA. CDR3 length: 13 residues. Between the trimmed V and J ends, which lost 2 bases and 4 bases, there was a span of 9 bases. The CDR3 is CASSLRRKYEQYF. The CDR3 DNA reads as TGTGCCAGCAGCTTACGACGGAAATACGAGCAGTACTTC.

This clonotype was detected only a few times. The V gene is TRBV27, the J gene TRBJ1-2, with a possible D match to TRBD1 (6 bases). Trimming took off 2 bases at V and 8 bases at J, with 21 bases between the two ends. The germline V gene has CDR1 MNHEY and CDR2 SMNVEV (reference sequence). The CDR3 totals 16 residues. CDR3 nucleotide sequence: TGTGCCAGCAGTTTACTGGGGGGCTTGGCAGAAGGAGGCTACACCTTC. This gives the protein CASSLLGGLAEGGYTF.

This clonotype was detected a few times. DNA for the CDR3: TGTGCCAGCAGCCAGGGAGGACAGAACGTAGAGACCCAGTACTTC. This gives the protein CASSQGGQNVETQYF. This rearrangement joins TRBV4-2 to TRBJ2-5; D possibly matches TRBD1 or TRBD2 (6 bases each). Per the germline V gene, CDR1 is LGHNA and CDR2 is YNFKEQ. Trimming removed 3 bases from V and 4 bases from J, with 15 bases in between. This CDR3 has 15 residues.

This clonotype was recorded many times. The junction does not match germline at one end; this may be a read error. The genes are TRBV20-1 and TRBJ1-1, with TRBD1 identical over 8 bases. The CDR3 sequence is 15 residues long. The germline V gene encodes CDR1 DFQATT and CDR2 SNEGSKA (reference sequence). The CDR3 region has the DNA TGCAGTGCCTACAAGCAGGGGGCAACGAACACTGAAGCCTTCTTT. Translated, it gives CSAYKQGATNTEAFF.

The chain uses TRBV6-2 or TRBV6-3 and TRBJ2-7, with 7 positions matching TRBD2. With V trimmed by 4 bases and J by 2 bases, 5 bases remained unmatched. The V gene's germline CDR1 is MNHEY and CDR2 SVGEGT. The CDR3 extends over 14 amino acids. This chain's CDR3 is CASSWMGGPYEQYF. CDR3 DNA: TGTGCCAGCAGTTGGATGGGAGGGCCCTACGAGCAGTACTTC.

In this sample, this clonotype turned up many times. The chain recombines TRBV20-1 with TRBJ2-7, with D perhaps matching TRBD1 (5 bases). Germline CDR1 reads DFQATT; CDR2 reads SNEGSKA (reference sequence). This CDR3 spans 15 amino acids. The V and J ends lost 0 bases and 4 bases respectively, with 16 bases between them. The CDR3 loop is CSARDEAGKVYEQYF. As DNA, the CDR3 is TGCAGTGCTAGAGACGAGGCAGGGAAAGTATACGAGCAGTACTTC.

This clonotype was seen repeatedly, ten times or more. This chain joins TRBV29-1 and TRBJ2-4; D is tentatively TRBD1 or TRBD2 (6 bases each). V was shortened by 4 bases and J by 1 base, with 8 bases between the two germline ends. The V gene's germline CDR1 is SQVTM and CDR2 ANQGSEA. This CDR3 comprises 13 residues. CDR3 bases: TGCAGCGTTGTCGGGGGCGCCAAAAACATTCAGTACTTC. Translating it yields CSVVGGAKNIQYF.

This clonotype was seen repeatedly, ten times or more. The rearrangement links TRBV2 to TRBJ1-4, with D perhaps TRBD1 (5 bases). The CDR3 is 14 residues long. Trimming cost V 7 bases and J 4 bases, with 13 bases left between them. Germline CDR1 SNHLY, CDR2 FYNNEI. CDR3 sequence: CASTTGTYNEKLFF. Written as DNA, the CDR3 is TGTGCCAGCACCACCGGGACCTATAATGAAAAACTGTTTTTT.

The rearrangement joins TRBV25-1 to TRBJ2-3; D might be TRBD2 (5 bases). This CDR3 has 11 residues. V lost 7 bases to trimming and J lost 9 bases, with 11 bases between them. Looked up from germline, CDR1 is MGHDK and CDR2 is SYGVNS. CDR3 protein: CASTGMGTQYF. CDR3 sequence (DNA): TGTGCCAGCACCGGGATGGGGACGCAGTATTTT.

This clonotype was seen only a few times. The V gene is TRBV6-1, the J gene TRBJ2-5, with 8 bases that match TRBD2. The CDR3 sequence is 18 residues long. Germline V gives CDR1 MNHNS, CDR2 SASEGT. The junction had 12 bases not matched to a gene; V was cut back by 2 bases and J by 1 base. The CDR3 spells CASSEFGRSGSPQETQYF. The CDR3 nucleotides read TGTGCCAGCAGTGAATTCGGTCGCAGCGGGAGCCCCCAAGAGACCCAGTACTTC.

This clonotype has at least ten counts. The V call is TRBV28, the J call TRBJ2-5, with TRBD1 identical over 7 bases. The CDR3 consists of 12 residues. J lost 3 bases, V lost 9 bases, and 4 bases had no gene match. The germline V gene encodes CDR1 MDHEN and CDR2 SYDVKM. The CDR3 bases are TGTGCCAGTAAACAGGGGAAAGAGACCCAGTACTTC. The encoded protein is CASKQGKETQYF.